The clone carrying this T cell receptor (beta chain) has more than one count but fewer than ten. Its antigen remains unidentified. Only in-frame clones appear in the TCRdb table, and some are missing; sequencing was by immunoSEQ multiplex PCR. The sample has 35,000 to 50,000 clones; roughly 86% are singletons. V was pared by 6 bases and J by 3 bases, with 7 bases between. This CDR3 has 12 residues. The V gene's germline CDR1 is MNHEY and CDR2 SVGAGI. The data derive from a study of OX40 agonist ivuxolimab in advanced cancers. Turning to the study itself: Three partial responders included one hepatocellular carcinoma patient and two cutaneous melanoma patients.

General study points: Antigens targeted by the expanded peripheral T cells were not determined. The CD4+ and CD8+ T cells in the blood had expanded clonally by week 6 at 0.1 to 3.0 mg/kg.

This TCR was recovered from an adult with an advanced solid tumor such as melanoma, head and neck, liver or kidney cancer. The chain uses TRBV6-5 and TRBJ2-3; D gene unclear. The sequencing used CD4+ or CD8+ T cells sorted from blood, collected in a trial of the OX40 agonist ivuxolimab. This CDR3 is CASSSATDTQYF. DNA of the CDR3: TGTGCCAGCAGCTCCGCAACAGATACGCAGTATTTT.